One and the same sample provided the 2 T cell receptor beta chains below, sequenced in a study of beta chain features in type 1 diabetes. Findings of the study overall: Type 1 diabetes patients showed a moderate but significant shortening of TCRB CDR3s in all four CD4+ subsets.

The entirety of the isolated RNA underwent reverse transcription, so expressed TCRB transcripts were sequenced. TCRdb's copy holds only in-frame clones and misses some; the assay was immunoSEQ multiplex PCR. The data hold hundreds of thousands of clones, with over 12% observed a single time. Which antigens these TCRs recognize remains unknown. The sample taken for sequencing was naive CD4+ T cells from blood. Every receptor here comes from a man between 18 and 35 years old with type 1 diabetes.

The V gene is TRBV7-2, the J gene TRBJ2-1, with D perhaps TRBD1 (6 bases). Trimming stripped 1 base from V and 9 bases from J, with 10 bases between. Germline values: CDR1 SGHTA, CDR2 FQGNSA. The CDR3 is 13 residues long. The CDR3 spells CASSLVQGVEQFF. The CDR3 DNA follows: TGTGCCAGCAGCTTAGTACAGGGAGTTGAGCAGTTCTTC.

The chain has TRBV29-1 and TRBJ2-7; 9 bases are a match to TRBD1. Germline values: CDR1 SQVTM, CDR2 ANQGSEA. CDR3 length: 15 residues. Germline trimming cut 4 bases from V and 7 bases from J; bases unmatched to any gene: 14. This chain's CDR3 is CSVVGFDRGRWEQYF. DNA of the CDR3: TGCAGCGTTGTAGGCTTCGACAGGGGGAGATGGGAGCAGTACTTC.